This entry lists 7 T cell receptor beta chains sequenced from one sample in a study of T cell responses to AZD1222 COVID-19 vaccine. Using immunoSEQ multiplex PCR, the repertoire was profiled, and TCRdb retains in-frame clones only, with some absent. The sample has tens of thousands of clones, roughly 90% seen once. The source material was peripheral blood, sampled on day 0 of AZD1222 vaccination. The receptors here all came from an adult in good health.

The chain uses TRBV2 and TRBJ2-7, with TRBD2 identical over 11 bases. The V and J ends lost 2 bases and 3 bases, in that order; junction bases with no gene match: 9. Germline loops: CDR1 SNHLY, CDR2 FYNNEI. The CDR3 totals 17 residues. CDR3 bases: TGTGCCAGCAGTGAATTTATAGCCCTAGCGGGAGGCTACGAGCAGTACTTC. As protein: CASSEFIALAGGYEQYF.

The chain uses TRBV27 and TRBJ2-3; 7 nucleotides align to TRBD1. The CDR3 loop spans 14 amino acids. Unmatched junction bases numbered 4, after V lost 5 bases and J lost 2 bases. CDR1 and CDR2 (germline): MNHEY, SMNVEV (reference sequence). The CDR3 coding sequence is TGTGCCAGCAGTCGGACAGGCCCCACAGATACGCAGTATTTT. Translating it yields CASSRTGPTDTQYF.

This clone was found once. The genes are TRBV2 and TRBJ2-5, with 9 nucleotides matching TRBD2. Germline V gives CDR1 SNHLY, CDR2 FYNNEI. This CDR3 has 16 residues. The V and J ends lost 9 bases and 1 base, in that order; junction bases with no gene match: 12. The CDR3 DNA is TGTGCCAGTACTTCTACTAGCGGGTTGGTCCAAGAGACCCAGTACTTC. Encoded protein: CASTSTSGLVQETQYF.

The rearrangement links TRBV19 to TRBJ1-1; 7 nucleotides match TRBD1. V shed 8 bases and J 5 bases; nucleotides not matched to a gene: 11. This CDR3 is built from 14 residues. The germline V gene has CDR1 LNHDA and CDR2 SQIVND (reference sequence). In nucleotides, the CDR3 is TGTGCCAGTCTTCGTCAGGGGGTCGGGACTGAAGCTTTCTTT. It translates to CASLRQGVGTEAFF.

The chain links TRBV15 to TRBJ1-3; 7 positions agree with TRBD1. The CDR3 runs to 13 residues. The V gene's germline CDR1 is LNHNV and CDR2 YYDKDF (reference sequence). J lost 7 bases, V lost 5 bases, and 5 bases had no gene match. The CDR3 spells CATSDQGVNTIYF. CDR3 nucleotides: TGTGCCACCAGCGATCAGGGGGTGAACACCATATATTTT.

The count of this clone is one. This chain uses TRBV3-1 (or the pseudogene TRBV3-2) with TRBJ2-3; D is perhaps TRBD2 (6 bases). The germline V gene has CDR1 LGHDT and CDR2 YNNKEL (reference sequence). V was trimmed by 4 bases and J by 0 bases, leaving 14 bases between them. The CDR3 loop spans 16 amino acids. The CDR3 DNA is TGTGCCAGCAGCCGGGCAGCGGGCGGAAGCACAGATACGCAGTATTTT. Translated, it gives CASSRAAGGSTDTQYF.

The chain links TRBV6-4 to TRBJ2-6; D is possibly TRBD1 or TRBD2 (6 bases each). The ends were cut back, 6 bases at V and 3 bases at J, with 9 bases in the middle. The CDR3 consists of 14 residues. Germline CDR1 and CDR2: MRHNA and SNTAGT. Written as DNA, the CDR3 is TGTGCCAGCAGCGAGGGGGGTGGGGCCAACGTCCTGACTTTC. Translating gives CASSEGGGANVLTF.